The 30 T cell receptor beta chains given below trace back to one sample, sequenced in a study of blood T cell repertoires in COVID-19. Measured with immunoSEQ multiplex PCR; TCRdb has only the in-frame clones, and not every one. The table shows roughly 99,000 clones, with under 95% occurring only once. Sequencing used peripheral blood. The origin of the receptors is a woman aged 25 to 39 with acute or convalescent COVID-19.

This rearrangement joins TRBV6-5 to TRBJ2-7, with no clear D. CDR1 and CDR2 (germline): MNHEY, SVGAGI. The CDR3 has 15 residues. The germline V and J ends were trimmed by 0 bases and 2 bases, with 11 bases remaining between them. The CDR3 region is CASSYSRGEAYEQYF. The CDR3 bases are TGTGCCAGCAGTTACTCCCGCGGAGAAGCCTACGAGCAGTACTTC.

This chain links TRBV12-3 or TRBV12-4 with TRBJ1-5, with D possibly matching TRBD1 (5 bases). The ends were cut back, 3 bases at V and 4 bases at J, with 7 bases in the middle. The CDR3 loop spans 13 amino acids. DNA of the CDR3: TGTGCCAGCAGTTTTAGGGGTAATCAGCCCCAGCATTTT. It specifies CASSFRGNQPQHF.

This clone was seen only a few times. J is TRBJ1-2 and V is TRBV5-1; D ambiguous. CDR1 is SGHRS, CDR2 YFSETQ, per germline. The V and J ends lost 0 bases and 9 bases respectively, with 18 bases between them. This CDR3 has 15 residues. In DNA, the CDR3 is TGCGCCAGCAGCTTGGATGGCAGCGTTGTTCATAGCTACACCTTC. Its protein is CASSLDGSVVHSYTF.

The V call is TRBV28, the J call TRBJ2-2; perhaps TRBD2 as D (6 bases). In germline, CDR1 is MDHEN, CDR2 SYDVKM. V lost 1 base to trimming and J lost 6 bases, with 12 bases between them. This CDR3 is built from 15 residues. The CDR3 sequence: CASSLFFGGSGELFF. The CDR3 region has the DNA TGTGCCAGCAGTTTATTTTTCGGGGGTTCCGGGGAGCTGTTTTTT.

CDR3 nucleotide sequence: TGTGCCAGCAGTCGGACTAGCGGGCTAAACACCGGGGAGCTGTTTTTT. Translation gives CASSRTSGLNTGELFF. The V call is TRBV6-2 or TRBV6-3, the J call TRBJ2-2; 11 positions match TRBD2. CDR1 and CDR2 from the germline V gene are MNHEY and SVGEGT. The CDR3 loop spans 16 amino acids. With V trimmed by 5 bases and J by 2 bases, 4 bases remained unmatched.

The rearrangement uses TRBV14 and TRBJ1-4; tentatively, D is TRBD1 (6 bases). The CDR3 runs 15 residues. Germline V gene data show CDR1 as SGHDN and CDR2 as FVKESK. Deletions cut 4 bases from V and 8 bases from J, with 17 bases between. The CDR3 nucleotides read TGTGCCAGCAGCCCCTTTGTCGGTCAGGGGGAAAAACTGTTTTTT. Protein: CASSPFVGQGEKLFF.

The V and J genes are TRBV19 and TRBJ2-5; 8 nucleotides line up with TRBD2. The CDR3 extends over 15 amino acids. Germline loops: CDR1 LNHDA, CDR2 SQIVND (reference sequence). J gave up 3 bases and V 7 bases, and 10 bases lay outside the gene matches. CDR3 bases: TGTGCCAGTAACCGGGAGGGCCGTTCGGAAGAGACCCAGTACTTC. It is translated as CASNREGRSEETQYF.

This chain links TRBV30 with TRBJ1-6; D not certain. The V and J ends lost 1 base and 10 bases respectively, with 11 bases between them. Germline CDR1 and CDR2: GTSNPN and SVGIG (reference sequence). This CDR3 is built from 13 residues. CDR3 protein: CAWSAGVGSPLHF. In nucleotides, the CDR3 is TGTGCCTGGAGTGCAGGTGTTGGGTCACCCCTCCACTTT.

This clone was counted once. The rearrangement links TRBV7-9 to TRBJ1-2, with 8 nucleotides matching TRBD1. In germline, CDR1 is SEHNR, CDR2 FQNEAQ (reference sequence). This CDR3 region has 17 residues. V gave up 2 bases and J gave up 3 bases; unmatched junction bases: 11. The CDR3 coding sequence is TGTGCCAGCAGCTTACAATACGGGCAGGGGGCCGACTATGGCTACACCTTC. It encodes CASSLQYGQGADYGYTF.

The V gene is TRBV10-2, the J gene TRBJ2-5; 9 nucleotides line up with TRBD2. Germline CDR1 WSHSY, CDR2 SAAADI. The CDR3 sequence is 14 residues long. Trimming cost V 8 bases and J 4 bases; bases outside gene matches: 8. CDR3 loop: CASLAGQVVETQYF. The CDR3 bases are TGCGCCAGCCTAGCGGGGCAGGTAGTAGAGACCCAGTACTTC.

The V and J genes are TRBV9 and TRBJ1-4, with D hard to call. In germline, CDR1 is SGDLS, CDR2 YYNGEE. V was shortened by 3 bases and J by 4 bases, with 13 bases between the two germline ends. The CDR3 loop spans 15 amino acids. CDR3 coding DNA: TGTGCCAGCAGCGCGGGAGTGAAGGGTAATGAAAAACTGTTTTTT. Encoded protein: CASSAGVKGNEKLFF.

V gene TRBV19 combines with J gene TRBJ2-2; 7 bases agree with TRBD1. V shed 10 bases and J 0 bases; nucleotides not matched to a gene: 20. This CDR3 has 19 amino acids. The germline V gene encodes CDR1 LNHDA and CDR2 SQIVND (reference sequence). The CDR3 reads CAIKPPHDMQGANTGELFF. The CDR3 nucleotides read TGTGCCATTAAGCCCCCCCATGATATGCAGGGGGCGAACACCGGGGAGCTGTTTTTT. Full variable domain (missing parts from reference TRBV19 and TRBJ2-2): DGGITQSPKYLFRKEGQNVTLSCEQNLNHDAMYWYRQDPGQGLRLIYYSQIVNDFQKGDIAEGYSVSREKKESFPLTVTSAQKNPTAFYLCAIKPPHDMQGANTGELFFGEGSRLTVL.

For the CDR3, the DNA is TGCGCCAGCAGTGAGTCGGGACAGAGCACAGATACGCAGTATTTT. Its translation: CASSESGQSTDTQYF. The rearrangement joins TRBV10-2 to TRBJ2-3; 7 bases are a match to TRBD1. The CDR3 loop spans 15 amino acids. V lost 0 bases and J lost 0; bases outside the gene matches: 0. CDR1 and CDR2 (germline): WSHSY, SAAADI.

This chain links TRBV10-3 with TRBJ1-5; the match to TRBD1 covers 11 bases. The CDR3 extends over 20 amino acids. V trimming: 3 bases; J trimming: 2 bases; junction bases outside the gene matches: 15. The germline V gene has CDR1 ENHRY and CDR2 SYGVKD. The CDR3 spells CAISEGSVGDRGSGNQPQHF. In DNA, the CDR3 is TGTGCCATCAGTGAAGGTTCCGTCGGGGACAGGGGGAGTGGCAATCAGCCCCAGCATTTT.

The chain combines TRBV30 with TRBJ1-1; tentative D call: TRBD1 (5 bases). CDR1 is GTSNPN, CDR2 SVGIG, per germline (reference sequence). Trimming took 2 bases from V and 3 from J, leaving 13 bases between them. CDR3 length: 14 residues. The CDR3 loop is CAWSYTDSHTEAFF. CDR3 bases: TGTGCCTGGAGTTATACCGACAGCCACACTGAAGCTTTCTTT.

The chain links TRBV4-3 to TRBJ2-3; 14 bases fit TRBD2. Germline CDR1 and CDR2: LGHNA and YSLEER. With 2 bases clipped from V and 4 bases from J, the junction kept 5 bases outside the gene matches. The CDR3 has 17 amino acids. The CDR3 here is CASSQTGLAGESDTQYF. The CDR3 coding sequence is TGCGCCAGCAGCCAAACGGGACTAGCGGGAGAGTCAGATACGCAGTATTTT.

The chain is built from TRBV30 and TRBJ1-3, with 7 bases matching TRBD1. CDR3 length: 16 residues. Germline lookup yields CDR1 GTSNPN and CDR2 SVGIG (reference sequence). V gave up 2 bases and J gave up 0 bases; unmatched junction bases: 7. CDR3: CAWSPTGTNSGNTIYF. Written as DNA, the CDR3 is TGTGCCTGGAGTCCGACAGGGACGAACTCTGGAAACACCATATATTTT.

In nucleotides, the CDR3 is TGTGCCAGTAGTATAGCCCCGGGACAGGGGCTGAGCTACACCTTC. Its protein is CASSIAPGQGLSYTF. This chain links TRBV19 with TRBJ1-2; 10 bases are shared with TRBD1. From germline, CDR1 is LNHDA and CDR2 SQIVND (reference sequence). Trimming cost V 1 base and J 9 bases; bases outside gene matches: 8. This CDR3 spans 15 amino acids.

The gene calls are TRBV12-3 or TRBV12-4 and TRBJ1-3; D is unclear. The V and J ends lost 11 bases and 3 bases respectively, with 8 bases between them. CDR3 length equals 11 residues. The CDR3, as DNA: TGTGCCCTCGGAGGTGGAAACACCATATATTTT. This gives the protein CALGGGNTIYF.

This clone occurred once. The CDR3 protein is CALEESNTGELFF. CDR3 DNA sequence: TGTGCCCTTGAGGAGTCCAACACCGGGGAGCTGTTTTTT. V usage is TRBV6-6 and J usage is TRBJ2-2; no clear D gene. Trimming stripped 11 bases from V and 2 bases from J, with 12 bases between. CDR3 length: 13 amino acids. Per germline, CDR1 MNHNY and CDR2 SVGAGI (reference sequence).

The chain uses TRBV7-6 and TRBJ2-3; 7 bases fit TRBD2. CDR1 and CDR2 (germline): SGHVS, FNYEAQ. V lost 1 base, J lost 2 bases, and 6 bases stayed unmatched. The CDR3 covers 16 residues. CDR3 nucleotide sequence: TGTGCCAGCAGCTTAGATTTGGGAGGGGACACAGATACGCAGTATTTT. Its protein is CASSLDLGGDTDTQYF.

CDR3 sequence: CASSSTSGPYNEQFF. The CDR3 DNA follows: TGTGCCAGCAGCTCAACTAGCGGGCCCTACAATGAGCAGTTCTTC. The rearrangement joins TRBV11-2 to TRBJ2-1, with 9 bases fitting TRBD2. This CDR3 spans 15 amino acids. Germline values: CDR1 SGHAT, CDR2 FQNNGV. With V trimmed by 4 bases and J by 2 bases, 3 bases remained unmatched. Together with reference TRBV11-2 and TRBJ2-1, the CDR3 gives the full variable domain: EAGVAQSPRYKIIEKRQSVAFWCNPISGHATLYWYQQILGQGPKLLIQFQNNGVVDDSQLPKDRFSAERLKGVDSTLKIQPAKLEDSAVYLCASSSTSGPYNEQFFGPGTRLTVL.

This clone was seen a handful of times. CDR3: CASSQDLSGVSTQYF. The CDR3 region has the DNA TGCGCCAGCAGCCAAGATCTCTCGGGGGTTAGTACGCAGTATTTT. The chain uses TRBV4-3 and TRBJ2-3, with a possible D match to TRBD2 (6 bases). Trimming stripped 0 bases from V and 8 bases from J, with 15 bases between. The CDR3 has 15 residues. Germline CDR1 LGHNA, CDR2 YSLEER.

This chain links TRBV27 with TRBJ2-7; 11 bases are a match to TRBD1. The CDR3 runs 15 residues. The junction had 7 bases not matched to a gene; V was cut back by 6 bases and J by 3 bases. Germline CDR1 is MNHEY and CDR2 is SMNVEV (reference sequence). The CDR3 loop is CASRRTGGANYEQYF. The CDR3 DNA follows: TGTGCCAGCAGACGGACAGGGGGCGCGAACTACGAGCAGTACTTC.

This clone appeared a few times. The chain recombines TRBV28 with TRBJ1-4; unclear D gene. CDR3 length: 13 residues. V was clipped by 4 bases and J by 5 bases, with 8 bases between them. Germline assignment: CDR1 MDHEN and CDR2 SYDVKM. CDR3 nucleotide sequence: TGTGCCAGCAGTTCGGGGTCCAATGAAAAACTGTTTTTT. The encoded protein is CASSSGSNEKLFF.

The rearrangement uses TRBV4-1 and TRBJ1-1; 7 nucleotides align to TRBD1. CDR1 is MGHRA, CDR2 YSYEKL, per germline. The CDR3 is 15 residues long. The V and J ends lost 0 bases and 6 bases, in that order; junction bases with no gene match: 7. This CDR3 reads CASSQEEGARAEAFF. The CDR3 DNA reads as TGCGCCAGCAGCCAAGAAGAGGGGGCGCGGGCTGAAGCTTTCTTT.

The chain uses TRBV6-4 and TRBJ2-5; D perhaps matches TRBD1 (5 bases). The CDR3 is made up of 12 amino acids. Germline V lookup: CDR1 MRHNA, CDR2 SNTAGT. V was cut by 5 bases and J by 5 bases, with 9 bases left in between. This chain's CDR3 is CASSKDSETQYF. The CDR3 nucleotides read TGTGCCAGCAGTAAAGACAGTGAGACCCAGTACTTC.

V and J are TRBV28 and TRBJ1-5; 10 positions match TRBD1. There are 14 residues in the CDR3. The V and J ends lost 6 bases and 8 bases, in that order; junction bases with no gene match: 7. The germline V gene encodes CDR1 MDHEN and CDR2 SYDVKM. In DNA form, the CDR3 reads TGTGCCAGCAGGACGGGACAGGGGATTAAGCCCCAGCATTTT. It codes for CASRTGQGIKPQHF. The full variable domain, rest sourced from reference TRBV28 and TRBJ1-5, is DVKVTQSSRYLVKRTGEKVFLECVQDMDHENMFWYRQDPGLGLRLIYFSYDVKMKEKGDIPEGYSVSREKKERFSLILESASTNQTSMYLCASRTGQGIKPQHFGDGTRLSIL.

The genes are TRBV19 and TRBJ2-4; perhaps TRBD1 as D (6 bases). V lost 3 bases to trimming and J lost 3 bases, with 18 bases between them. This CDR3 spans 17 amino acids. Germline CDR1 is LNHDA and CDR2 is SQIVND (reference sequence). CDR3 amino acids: CASSILARDTHKNIQYF. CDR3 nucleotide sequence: TGTGCCAGTAGTATTCTCGCCCGGGACACCCACAAAAACATTCAGTACTTC.

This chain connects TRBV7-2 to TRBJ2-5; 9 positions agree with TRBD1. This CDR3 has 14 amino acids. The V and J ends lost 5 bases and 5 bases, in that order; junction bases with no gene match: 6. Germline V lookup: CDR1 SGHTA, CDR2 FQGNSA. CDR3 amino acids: CASSGTGTRETQYF. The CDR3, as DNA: TGTGCCAGCAGCGGGACAGGGACTCGGGAGACCCAGTACTTC.